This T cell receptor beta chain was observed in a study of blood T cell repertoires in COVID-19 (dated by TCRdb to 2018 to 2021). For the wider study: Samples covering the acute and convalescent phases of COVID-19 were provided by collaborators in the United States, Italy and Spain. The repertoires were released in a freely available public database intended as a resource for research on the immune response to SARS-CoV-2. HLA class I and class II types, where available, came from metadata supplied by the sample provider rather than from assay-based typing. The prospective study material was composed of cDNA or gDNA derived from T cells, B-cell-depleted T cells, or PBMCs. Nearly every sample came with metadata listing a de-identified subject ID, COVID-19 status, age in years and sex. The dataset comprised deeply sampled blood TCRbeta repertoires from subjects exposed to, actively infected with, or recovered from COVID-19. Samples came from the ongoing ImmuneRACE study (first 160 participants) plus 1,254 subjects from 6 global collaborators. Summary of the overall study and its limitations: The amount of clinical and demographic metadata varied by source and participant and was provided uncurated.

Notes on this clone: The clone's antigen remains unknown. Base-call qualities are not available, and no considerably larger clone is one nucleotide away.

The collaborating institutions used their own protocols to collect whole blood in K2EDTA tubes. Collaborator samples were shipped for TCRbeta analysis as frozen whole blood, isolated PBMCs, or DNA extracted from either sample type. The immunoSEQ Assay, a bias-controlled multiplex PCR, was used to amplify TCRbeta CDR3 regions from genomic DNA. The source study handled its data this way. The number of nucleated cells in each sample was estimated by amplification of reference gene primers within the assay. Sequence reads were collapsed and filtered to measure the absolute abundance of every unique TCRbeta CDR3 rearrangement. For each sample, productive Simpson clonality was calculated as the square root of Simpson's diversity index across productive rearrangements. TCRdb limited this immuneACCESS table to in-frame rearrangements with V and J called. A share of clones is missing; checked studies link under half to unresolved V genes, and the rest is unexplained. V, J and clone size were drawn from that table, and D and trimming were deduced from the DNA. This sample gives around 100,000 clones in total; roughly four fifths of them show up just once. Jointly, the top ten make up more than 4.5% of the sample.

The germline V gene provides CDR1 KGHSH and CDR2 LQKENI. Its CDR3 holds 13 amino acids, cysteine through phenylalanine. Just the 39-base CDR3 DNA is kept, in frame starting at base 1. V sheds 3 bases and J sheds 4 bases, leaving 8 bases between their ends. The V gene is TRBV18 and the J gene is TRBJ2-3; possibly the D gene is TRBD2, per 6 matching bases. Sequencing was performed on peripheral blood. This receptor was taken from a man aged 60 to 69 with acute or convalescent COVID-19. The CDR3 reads CASSPREPDTQYF. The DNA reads TGTGCCAGCTCACCCCGGGAGCCAGATACGCAGTATTTT.